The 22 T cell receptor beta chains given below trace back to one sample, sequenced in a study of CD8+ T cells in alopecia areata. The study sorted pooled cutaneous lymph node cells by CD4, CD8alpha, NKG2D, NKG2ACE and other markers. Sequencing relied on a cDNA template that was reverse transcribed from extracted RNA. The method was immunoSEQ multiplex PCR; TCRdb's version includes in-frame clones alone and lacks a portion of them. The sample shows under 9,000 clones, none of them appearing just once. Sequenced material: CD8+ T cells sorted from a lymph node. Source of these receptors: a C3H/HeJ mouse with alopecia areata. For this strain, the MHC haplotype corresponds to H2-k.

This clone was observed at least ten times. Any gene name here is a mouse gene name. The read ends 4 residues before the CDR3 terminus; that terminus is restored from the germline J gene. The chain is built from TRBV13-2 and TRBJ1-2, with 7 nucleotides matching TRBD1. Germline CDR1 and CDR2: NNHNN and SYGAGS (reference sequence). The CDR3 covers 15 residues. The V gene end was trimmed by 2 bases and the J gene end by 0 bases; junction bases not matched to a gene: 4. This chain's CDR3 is CASGEGTAANSDYTF. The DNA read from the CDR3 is TGTGCCAGCGGTGAGGGGACAGCTGCAAACTCC.

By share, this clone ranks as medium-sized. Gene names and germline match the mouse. CDR3 residues: CTCRTGEDTEVFF. The DNA read from the CDR3 is TGCACCTGCAGGACAGGGGAGGACACA. The chain carries TRBV1 and TRBJ1-1, with 8 positions matching TRBD1. The CDR3 end lies 4 residues beyond the end of the read and is filled in from the germline J gene. Germline CDR1 NSQYPW, CDR2 LRSPGD (reference sequence). This CDR3 has 13 residues. Trimming cost V 6 bases and J 3 bases; bases outside gene matches: 3. Complete variable domain (other parts from reference TRBV1 and TRBJ1-1): VTLLEQNPRWRLVPRGQAVNLRCILKNSQYPWMSWYQQDLQKQLQWLFTLRSPGDKEVKSLPGADYLATRVTDTELRLQVANMSQGRTLYCTCRTGEDTEVFFGKGTRLTVV.

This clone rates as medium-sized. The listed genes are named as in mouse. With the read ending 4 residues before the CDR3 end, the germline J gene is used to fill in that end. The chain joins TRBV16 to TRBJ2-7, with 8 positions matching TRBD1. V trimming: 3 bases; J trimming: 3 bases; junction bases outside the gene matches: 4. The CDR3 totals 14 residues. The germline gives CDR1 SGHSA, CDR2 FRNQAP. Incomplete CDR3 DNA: TGTGCAAGCAGCTTGGGGGGACAGGACTAT. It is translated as CASSLGGQDY. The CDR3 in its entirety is CASSLGGQDYEQYF. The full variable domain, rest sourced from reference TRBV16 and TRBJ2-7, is NAGVIQTPRHKVTGKGQEATLWCEPISGHSAVFWYRQTIVQGLEFLTYFRNQAPIDDSGMPKERFSAQMPNQSHSTLKIQSTQPQDSAVYLCASSLGGQDYEQYFGPGTRLTVL.

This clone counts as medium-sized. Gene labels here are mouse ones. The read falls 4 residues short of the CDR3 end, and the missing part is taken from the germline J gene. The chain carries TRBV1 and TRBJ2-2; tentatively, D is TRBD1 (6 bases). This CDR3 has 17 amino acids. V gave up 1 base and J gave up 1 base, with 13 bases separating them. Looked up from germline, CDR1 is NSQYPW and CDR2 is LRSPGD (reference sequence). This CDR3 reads CTCSAAPGQKNTGQLYF. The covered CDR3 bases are TGCACCTGCAGTGCAGCCCCGGGACAAAAAAACACCGGG.

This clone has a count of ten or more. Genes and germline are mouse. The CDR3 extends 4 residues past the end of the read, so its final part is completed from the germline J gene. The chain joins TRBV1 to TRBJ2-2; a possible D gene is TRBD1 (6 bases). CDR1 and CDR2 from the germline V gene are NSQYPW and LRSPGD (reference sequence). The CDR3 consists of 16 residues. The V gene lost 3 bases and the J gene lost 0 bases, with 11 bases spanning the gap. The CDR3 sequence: CTCSALGQTNTGQLYF. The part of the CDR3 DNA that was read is TGCACCTGCAGTGCTCTGGGACAAACAAACACCGGG.

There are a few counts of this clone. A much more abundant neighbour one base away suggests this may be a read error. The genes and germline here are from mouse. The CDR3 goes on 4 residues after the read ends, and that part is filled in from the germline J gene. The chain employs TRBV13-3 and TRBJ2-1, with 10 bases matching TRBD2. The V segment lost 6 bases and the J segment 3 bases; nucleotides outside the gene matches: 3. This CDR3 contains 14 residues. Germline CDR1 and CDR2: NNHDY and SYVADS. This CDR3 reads CASIGTGAYAEQFF. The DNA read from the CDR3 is TGTGCCAGCATAGGGACTGGGGCCTATGCT.

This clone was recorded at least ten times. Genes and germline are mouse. The CDR3 DNA, read in part, is TGTGCCAGCAGGCCCCGACAAGCAAACACA. Translated, it gives CASRPRQANT. The CDR3 in full is CASRPRQANTEVFF. The rearrangement uses TRBV19 and TRBJ1-1; no firm D call. The read gets to within 4 residues of the CDR3 end, and the germline J gene fills in the rest. This CDR3 has 14 amino acids. In germline, CDR1 is FNHDT, CDR2 SITEND (reference sequence). V gave up 5 bases and J gave up 0 bases, with 11 bases separating them. The whole variable domain, filled in from reference TRBV19 and TRBJ1-1, reads GGIITQTPKFLIGQEGQKLTLKCQQNFNHDTMYWYRQDSGKGLRLIYYSITENDLQKGDLSEGYDASREKKSSFSLTVTSAQKNEMAVFLCASRPRQANTEVFFGKGTRLTVV.

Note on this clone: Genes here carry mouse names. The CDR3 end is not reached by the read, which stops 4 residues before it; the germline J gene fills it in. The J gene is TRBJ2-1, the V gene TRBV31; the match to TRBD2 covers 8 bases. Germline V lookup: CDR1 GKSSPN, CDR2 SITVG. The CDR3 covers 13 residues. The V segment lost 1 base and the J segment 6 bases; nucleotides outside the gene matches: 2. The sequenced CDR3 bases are TGTGCCTGGAGTCGGGGGGGCGGTGCT. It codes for CAWSRGGGA. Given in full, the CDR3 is CAWSRGGGAEQFF.

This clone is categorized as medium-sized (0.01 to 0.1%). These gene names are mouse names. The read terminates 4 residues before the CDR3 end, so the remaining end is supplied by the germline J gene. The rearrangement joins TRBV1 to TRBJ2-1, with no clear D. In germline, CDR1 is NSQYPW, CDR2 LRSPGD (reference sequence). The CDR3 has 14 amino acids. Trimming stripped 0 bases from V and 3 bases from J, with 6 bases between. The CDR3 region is CTCSADRIYAEQFF. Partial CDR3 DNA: TGCACCTGCAGTGCAGACAGGATCTATGCT.

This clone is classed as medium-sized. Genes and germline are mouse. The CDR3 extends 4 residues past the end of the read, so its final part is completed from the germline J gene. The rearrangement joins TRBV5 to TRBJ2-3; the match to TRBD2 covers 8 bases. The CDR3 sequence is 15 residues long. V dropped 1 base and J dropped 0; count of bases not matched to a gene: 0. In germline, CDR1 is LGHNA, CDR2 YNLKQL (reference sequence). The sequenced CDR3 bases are TGTGCCAGCAGCCAAGGGACTGGGAGTGCAGAA. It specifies CASSQGTGSAE. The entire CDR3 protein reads CASSQGTGSAETLYF.

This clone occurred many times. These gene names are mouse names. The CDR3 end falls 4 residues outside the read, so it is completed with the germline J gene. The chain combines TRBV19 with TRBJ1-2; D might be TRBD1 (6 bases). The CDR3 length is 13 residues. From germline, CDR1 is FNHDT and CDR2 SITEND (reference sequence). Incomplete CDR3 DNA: TGTGCCAGCAGTATACTGGGGGGGCGC. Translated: CASSILGGR. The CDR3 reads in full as CASSILGGRDYTF. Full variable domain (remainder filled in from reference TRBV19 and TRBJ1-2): GGIITQTPKFLIGQEGQKLTLKCQQNFNHDTMYWYRQDSGKGLRLIYYSITENDLQKGDLSEGYDASREKKSSFSLTVTSAQKNEMAVFLCASSILGGRDYTFGSGTRLLVI.

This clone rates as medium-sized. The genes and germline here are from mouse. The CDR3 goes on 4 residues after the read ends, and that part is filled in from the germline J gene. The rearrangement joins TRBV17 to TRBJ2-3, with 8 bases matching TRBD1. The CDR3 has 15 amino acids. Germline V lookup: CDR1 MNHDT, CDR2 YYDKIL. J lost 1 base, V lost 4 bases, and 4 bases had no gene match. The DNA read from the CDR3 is TGTGCTAGCAGTACGACAGGGGTCGGTGCAGAA. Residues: CASSTTGVGAE. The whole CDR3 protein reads CASSTTGVGAETLYF.

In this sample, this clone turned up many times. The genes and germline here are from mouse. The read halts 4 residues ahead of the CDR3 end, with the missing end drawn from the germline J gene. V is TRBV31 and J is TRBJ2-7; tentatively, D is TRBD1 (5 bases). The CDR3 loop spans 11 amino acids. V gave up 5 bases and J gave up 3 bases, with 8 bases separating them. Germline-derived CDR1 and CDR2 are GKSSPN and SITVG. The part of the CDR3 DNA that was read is TGTGCCTGGGGACAAATCTAT. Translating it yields CAWGQIY. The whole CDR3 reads CAWGQIYEQYF.

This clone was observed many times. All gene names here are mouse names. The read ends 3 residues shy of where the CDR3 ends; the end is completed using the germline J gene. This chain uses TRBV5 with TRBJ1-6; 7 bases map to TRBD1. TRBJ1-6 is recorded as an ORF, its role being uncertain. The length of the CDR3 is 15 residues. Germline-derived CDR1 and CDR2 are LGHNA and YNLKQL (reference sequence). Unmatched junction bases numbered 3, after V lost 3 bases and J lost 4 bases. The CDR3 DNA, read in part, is TGTGCCAGCAGCCACATACAGGGGTATAATTCGCCC. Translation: CASSHIQGYNSP. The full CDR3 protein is CASSHIQGYNSPLYF.

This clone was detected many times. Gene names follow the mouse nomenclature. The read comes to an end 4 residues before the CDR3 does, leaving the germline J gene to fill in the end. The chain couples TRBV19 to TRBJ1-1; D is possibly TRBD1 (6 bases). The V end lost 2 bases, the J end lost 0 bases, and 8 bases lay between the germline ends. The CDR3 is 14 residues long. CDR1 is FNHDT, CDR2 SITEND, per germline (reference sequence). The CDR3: CASSIGGPNTEVFF. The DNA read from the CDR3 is TGTGCCAGCAGTATTGGGGGGCCAAACACA.

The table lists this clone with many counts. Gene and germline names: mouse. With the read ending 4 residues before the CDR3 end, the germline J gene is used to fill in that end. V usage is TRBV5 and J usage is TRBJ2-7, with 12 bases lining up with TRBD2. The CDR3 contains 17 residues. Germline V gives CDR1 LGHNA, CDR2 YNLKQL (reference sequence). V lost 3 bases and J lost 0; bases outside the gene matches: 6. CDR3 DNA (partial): TGTGCCAGCAGCCAGTCCCGGGACTGGGGGGTCTCCTAT. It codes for CASSQSRDWGVSY. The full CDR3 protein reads CASSQSRDWGVSYEQYF.

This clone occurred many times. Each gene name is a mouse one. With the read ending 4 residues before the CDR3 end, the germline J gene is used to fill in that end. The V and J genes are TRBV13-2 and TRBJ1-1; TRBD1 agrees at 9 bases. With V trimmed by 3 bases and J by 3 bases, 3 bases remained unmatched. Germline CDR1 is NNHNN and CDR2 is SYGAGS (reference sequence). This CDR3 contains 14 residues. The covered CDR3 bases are TGTGCCAGCGGTGGAGACAGGGGGGACACA. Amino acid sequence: CASGGDRGDT. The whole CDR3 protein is CASGGDRGDTEVFF.

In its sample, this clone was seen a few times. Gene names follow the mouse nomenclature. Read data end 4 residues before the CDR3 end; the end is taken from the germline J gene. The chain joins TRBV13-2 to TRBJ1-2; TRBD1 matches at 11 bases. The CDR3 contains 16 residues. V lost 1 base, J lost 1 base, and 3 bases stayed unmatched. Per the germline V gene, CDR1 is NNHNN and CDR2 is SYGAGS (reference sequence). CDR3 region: CASGDLGQGVNSDYTF. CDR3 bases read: TGTGCCAGCGGTGATCTGGGACAGGGGGTAAACTCC.

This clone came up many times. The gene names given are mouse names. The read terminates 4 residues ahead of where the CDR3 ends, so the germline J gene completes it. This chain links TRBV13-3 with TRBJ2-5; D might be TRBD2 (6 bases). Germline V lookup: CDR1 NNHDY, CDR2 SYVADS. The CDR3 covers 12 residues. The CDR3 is CASSDWGDTQYF. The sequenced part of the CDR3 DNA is TGTGCCAGCAGTGACTGGGGTGAC.

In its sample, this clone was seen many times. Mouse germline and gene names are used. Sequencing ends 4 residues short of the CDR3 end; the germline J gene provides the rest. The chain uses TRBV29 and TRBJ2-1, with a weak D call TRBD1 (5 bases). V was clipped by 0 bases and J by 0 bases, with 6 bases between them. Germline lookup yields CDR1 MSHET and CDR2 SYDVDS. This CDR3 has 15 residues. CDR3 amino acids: CASSLSDNNYAEQFF. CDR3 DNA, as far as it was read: TGTGCTAGCAGTTTATCGGACAATAACTATGCT.

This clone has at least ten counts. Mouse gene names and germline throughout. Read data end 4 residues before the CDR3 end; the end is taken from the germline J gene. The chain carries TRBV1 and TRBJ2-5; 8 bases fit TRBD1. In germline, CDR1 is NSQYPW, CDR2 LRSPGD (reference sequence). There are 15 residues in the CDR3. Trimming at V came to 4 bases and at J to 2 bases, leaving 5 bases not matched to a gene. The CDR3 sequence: CTCSGRGRGQDTQYF. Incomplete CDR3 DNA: TGCACCTGCAGTGGCAGGGGGCGAGGCCAAGAC.

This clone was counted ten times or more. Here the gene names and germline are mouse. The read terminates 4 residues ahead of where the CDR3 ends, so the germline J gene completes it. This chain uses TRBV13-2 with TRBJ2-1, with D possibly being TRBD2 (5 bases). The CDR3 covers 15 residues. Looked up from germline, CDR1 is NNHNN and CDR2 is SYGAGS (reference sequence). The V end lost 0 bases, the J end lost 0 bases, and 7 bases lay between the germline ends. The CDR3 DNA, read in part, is TGTGCCAGCGGTGATGGGTGGGGTAACTATGCT. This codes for CASGDGWGNYA. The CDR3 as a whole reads CASGDGWGNYAEQFF.